The clone carrying this TCR beta chain was detected once. These data are taken from a study of blood T cell repertoires in COVID-19. The V and J ends lost 0 bases and 8 bases respectively, with 10 bases between them. This CDR3 is 12 amino acids long. Germline V gene lookup returns CDR1 GTSNPN and CDR2 SVGIG (reference sequence). Sequenced by immunoSEQ multiplex PCR; TCRdb stores in-frame clones only, minus some. The sample has some 180,000 clones, approximately 90% seen once. This sequence was found in a man aged 18-30 years with COVID-19, enrolled during active disease. This chain links TRBV30 with TRBJ1-2; weak D call: TRBD1 (5 bases). The sample comprised peripheral blood. The CDR3 region is CAWSVQGAGYTF. DNA of the CDR3: TGTGCCTGGAGTGTACAAGGGGCCGGCTACACCTTC.